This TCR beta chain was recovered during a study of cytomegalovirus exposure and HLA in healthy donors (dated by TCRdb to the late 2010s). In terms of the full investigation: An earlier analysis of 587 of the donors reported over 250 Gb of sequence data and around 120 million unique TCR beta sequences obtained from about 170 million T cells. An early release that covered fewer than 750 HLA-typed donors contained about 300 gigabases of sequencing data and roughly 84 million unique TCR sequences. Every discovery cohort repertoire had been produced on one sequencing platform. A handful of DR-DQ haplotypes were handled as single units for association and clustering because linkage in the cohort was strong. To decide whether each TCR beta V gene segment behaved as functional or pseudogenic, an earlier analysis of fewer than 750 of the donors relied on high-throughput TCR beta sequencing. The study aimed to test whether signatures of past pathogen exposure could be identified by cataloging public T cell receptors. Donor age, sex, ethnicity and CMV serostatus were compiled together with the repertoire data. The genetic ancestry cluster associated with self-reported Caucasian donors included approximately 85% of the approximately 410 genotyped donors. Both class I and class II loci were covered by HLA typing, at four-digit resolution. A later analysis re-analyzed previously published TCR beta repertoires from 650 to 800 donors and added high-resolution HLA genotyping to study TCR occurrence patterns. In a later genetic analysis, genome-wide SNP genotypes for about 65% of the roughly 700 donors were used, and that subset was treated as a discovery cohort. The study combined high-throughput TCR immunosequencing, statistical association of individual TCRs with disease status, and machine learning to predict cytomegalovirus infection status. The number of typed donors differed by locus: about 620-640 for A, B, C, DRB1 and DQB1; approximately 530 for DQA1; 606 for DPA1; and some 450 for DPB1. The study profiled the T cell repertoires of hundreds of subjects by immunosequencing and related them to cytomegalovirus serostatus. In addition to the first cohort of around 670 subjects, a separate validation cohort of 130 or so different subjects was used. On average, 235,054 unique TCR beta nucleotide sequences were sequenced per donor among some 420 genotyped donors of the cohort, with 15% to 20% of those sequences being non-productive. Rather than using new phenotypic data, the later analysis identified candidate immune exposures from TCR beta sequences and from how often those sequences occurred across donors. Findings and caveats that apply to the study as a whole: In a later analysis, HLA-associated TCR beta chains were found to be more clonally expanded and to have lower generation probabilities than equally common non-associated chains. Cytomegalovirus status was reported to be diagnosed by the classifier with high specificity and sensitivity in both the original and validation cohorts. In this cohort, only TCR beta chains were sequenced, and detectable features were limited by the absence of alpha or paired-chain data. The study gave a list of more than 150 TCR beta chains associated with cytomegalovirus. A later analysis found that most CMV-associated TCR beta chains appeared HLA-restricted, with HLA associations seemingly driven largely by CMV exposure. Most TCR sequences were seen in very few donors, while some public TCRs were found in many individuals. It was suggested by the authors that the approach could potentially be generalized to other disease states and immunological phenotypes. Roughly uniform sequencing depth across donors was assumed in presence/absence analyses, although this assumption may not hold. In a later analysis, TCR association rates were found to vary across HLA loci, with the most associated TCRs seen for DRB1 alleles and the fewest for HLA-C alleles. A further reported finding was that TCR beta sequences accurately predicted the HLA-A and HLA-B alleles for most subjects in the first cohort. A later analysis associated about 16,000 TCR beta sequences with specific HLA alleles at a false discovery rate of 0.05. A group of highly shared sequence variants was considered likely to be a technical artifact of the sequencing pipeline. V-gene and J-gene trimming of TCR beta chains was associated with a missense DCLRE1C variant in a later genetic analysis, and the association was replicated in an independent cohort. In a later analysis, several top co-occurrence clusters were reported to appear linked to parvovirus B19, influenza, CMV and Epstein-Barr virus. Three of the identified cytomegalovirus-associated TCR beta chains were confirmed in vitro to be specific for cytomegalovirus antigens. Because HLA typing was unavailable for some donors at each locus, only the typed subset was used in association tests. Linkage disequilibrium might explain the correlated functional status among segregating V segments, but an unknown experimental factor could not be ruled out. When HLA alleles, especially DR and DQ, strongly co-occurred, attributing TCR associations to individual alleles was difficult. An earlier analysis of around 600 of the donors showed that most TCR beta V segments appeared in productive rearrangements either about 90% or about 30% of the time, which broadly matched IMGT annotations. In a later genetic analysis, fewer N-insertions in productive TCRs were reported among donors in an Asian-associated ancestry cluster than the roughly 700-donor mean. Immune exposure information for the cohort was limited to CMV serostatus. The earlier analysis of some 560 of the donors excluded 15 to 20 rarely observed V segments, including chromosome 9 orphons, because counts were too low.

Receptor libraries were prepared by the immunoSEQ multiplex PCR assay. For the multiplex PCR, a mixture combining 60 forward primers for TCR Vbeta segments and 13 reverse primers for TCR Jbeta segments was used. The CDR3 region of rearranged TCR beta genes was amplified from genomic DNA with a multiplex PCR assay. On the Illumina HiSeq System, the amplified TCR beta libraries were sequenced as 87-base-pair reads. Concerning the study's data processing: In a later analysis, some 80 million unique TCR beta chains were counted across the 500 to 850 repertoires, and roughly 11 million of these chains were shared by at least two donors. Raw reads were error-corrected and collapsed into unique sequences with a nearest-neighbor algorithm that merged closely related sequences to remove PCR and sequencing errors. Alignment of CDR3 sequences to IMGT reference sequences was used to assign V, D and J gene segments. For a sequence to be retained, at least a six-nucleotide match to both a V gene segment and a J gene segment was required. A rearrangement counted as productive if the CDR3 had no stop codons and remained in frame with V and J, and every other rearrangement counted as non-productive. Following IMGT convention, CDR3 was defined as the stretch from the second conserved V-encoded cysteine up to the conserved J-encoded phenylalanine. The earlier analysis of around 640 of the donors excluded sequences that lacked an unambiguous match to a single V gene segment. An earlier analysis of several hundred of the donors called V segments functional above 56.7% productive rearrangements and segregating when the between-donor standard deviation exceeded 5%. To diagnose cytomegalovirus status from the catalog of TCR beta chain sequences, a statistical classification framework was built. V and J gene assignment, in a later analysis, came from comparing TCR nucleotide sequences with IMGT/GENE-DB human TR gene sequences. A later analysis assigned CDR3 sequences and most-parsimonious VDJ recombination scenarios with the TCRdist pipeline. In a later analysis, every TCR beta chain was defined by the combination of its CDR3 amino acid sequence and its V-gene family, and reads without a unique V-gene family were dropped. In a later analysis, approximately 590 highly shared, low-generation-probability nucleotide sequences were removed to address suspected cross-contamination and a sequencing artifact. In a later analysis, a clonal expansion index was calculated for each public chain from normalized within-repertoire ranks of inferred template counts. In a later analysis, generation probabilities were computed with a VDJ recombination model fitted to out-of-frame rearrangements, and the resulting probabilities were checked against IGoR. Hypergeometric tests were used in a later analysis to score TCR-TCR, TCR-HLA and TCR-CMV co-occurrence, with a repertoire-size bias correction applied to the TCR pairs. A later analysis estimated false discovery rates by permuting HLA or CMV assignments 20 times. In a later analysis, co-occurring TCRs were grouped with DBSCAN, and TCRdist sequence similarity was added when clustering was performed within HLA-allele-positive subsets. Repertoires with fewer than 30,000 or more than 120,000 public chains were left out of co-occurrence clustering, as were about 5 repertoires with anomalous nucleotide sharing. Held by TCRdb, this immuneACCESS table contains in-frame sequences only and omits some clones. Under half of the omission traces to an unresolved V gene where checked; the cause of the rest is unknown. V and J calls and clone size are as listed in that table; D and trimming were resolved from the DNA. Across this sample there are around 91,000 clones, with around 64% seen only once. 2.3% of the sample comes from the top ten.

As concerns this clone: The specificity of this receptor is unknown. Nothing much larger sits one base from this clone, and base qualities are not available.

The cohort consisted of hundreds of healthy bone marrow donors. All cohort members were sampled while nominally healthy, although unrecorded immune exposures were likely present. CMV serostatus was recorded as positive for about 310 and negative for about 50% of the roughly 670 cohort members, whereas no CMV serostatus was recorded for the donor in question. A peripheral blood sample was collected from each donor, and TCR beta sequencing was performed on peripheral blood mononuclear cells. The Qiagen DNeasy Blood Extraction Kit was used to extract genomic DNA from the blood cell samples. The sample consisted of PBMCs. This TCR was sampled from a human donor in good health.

The CDR3 protein: CASSSTSGDEQYF. The nucleotides are TGTGCCAGCAGCTCTACATCGGGGGACGAGCAGTACTTC. The chain employs TRBV7-9 and TRBJ2-7, and perhaps TRBD2 as D gene, on 6 matching bases. CDR1 SEHNR and CDR2 FQNEAQ are derived from the germline V gene (reference sequence). The CDR3 holds 13 amino acids from the cysteine to the phenylalanine. CDR3 DNA is the only sequence kept; it has 39 bases, read in frame from the first base. Trimming takes 4 bases from V and 5 bases from J, and the germline ends sit 12 bases apart.